A single sample is the source of the 26 T cell receptor beta chains below, sequenced in a study of cytomegalovirus exposure and HLA in healthy donors. Researchers ran the PCR with 60 Vbeta and 13 Jbeta primers. Here immunoSEQ multiplex PCR was the method, and the copy in TCRdb shows in-frame clones only, minus some. Of 95,000 to 150,000 clones listed, 60% to 85% are singletons. Source material: PBMCs. The source is a woman in her thirties or forties in good health and CMV-seropositive.

The V call is TRBV30, the J call TRBJ1-1; the D is unclear. Trimming removed 8 bases from V and 0 bases from J, with 7 bases in between. The germline CDR1 and CDR2 sequences are GTSNPN and SVGIG (reference sequence). This CDR3 spans 11 amino acids. The CDR3 is CALTLNTEAFF. The CDR3 nucleotides read TGTGCCCTAACCCTGAACACTGAAGCTTTCTTT.

The chain is built from TRBV7-2 and TRBJ2-5; D is unclear. The J call is uncertain, as TRBJ2-7 better fits the DNA end. Germline V gene data show CDR1 as SGHTA and CDR2 as FQGNSA. The CDR3 totals 14 residues. The CDR3 reads CASSAIRSSYEQYF. CDR3 DNA sequence: TGTGCCAGCAGCGCTATAAGGAGCTCCTACGAGCAGTACTTC.

This rearrangement joins TRBV5-5 to TRBJ1-2; 10 nucleotides agree with TRBD1. V was pared by 3 bases and J by 7 bases, with 0 bases of the junction left unmatched. This CDR3 comprises 12 residues. Germline-derived CDR1 and CDR2 are SGHKS and YYEKEE (reference sequence). The chain's CDR3 is CASSWDRGGYTF. Written as DNA, the CDR3 is TGTGCCAGCAGCTGGGACAGGGGTGGCTACACCTTC.

The genes are TRBV19 and TRBJ2-2, with 7 bases lining up with TRBD1. The junction had 8 bases not matched to a gene; V was cut back by 8 bases and J by 2 bases. CDR1 is LNHDA and CDR2 is SQIVND in the germline V gene (reference sequence). This CDR3 spans 15 amino acids. In DNA, the CDR3 is TGTGCCAGTCTAACCGGGACAGAAAACACCGGGGAGCTGTTTTTT. Translation: CASLTGTENTGELFF.

V and J are TRBV2 and TRBJ2-5, with TRBD2 as a possible D gene (6 bases). Judging by the DNA end, TRBJ2-7 fits better; the J call may be wrong. The CDR3 sequence is 13 residues long. CDR1 SNHLY and CDR2 FYNNEI come from the germline V gene. The CDR3 DNA reads TGTGCCTCAGCCCCGGGAGAAACCTACGAGCAGTACTTC. Translating it yields CASAPGETYEQYF.

The chain is built from TRBV5-4 and TRBJ2-1; D is uncertain. Germline values: CDR1 SGHNT, CDR2 YYREEE (reference sequence). V was cut by 4 bases and J by 0 bases, with 17 bases left in between. This CDR3 region has 17 residues. The CDR3 spells CASSLYFPPLSYNEQFF. The CDR3 DNA is TGTGCCAGCAGCCTTTACTTCCCCCCACTCTCCTACAATGAGCAGTTCTTC.

The chain recombines TRBV25-1 with TRBJ2-5; 10 nucleotides match TRBD2. V lost 1 base, J lost 0 bases, and 8 bases stayed unmatched. This CDR3 is 18 amino acids long. Germline loops: CDR1 MGHDK, CDR2 SYGVNS. In DNA form, the CDR3 reads TGTGCCAGCAGTGAATGGGCTTCTAGCGGGGGTGACCAAGAGACCCAGTACTTC. Residues: CASSEWASSGGDQETQYF. Complete variable domain (other parts from reference TRBV25-1 and TRBJ2-5): EADIYQTPRYLVIGTGKKITLECSQTMGHDKMYWYQQDPGMELHLIHYSYGVNSTEKGDLSSESTVSRIRTEHFPLTLESARPSHTSQYLCASSEWASSGGDQETQYFGPGTRLLVL.

The chain is built from TRBV7-9 and TRBJ1-2; tentative D call: TRBD1 (5 bases). This CDR3 is 11 amino acids long. V was trimmed by 8 bases and J by 6 bases, leaving 10 bases between them. Germline V gives CDR1 SEHNR, CDR2 FQNEAQ (reference sequence). CDR3 sequence: CASDRGDGYTF. The CDR3 DNA follows: TGTGCCAGCGACCGGGGGGATGGCTACACCTTC.

CDR3 sequence (DNA): TGTGCCAGTAGTTTACAGGGGCTGATTAATGAAAAACTGTTTTTT. This sequence encodes CASSLQGLINEKLFF. The chain joins TRBV19 to TRBJ1-4; 7 bases are a match to TRBD1. The CDR3 is 15 residues long. Trimming cost V 5 bases and J 4 bases; bases outside gene matches: 7. In germline, CDR1 is LNHDA, CDR2 SQIVND (reference sequence).

This clone was detected only a few times. The CDR3 loop reads CASSFPTSGEQYF. CDR3 DNA sequence: TGTGCCAGCAGCTTCCCTACGTCGGGCGAGCAGTACTTC. V is TRBV5-6 and J is TRBJ2-7; D ambiguous. The CDR3 contains 13 residues. Trimming shortened V by 2 bases and J by 6 bases, and 12 bases separated the two germline ends. Per germline, CDR1 SGHDT and CDR2 YYEEEE.

The V gene is TRBV10-3, the J gene TRBJ2-4; 7 bases align to TRBD1. The junction had 8 bases not matched to a gene; V was cut back by 3 bases and J by 6 bases. CDR1 is ENHRY and CDR2 is SYGVKD in the germline V gene. The CDR3 length is 15 residues. The CDR3, as DNA: TGTGCCATCAGTGACCAGACAGGGCCGGGAAACATTCAGTACTTC. Its translation is CAISDQTGPGNIQYF.

The chain links TRBV7-2 to TRBJ2-7, with 10 bases identical to TRBD2. This CDR3 contains 14 residues. V gave up 5 bases and J gave up 4 bases; unmatched junction bases: 5. Germline-derived CDR1 and CDR2 are SGHTA and FQGNSA. The CDR3 bases are TGTGCCAGCAGCCGCGGACTAGCGGATTACGAGCAGTACTTC. The encoded protein is CASSRGLADYEQYF.

Concerning this clone: Different DNA sequences within this sample yield the same CDR3. The V and J genes are TRBV7-3 and TRBJ1-1, with D possibly matching TRBD1 (5 bases). Germline CDR1 SGHTA, CDR2 FQGTGA. Trimming pared 3 bases from V and 0 bases from J, leaving 5 bases between. This CDR3 has 13 amino acids. The CDR3 nucleotides read TGTGCCAGCAGCTTGGACATGAACACTGAAGCTTTCTTT. Encoded protein: CASSLDMNTEAFF.

This clone was seen only once. The V call is TRBV6-6, the J call TRBJ2-5; 9 nucleotides align to TRBD2. The CDR3 length is 16 residues. V was pared by 2 bases and J by 0 bases, with 4 bases of the junction left unmatched. Germline CDR1 reads MNHNY; CDR2 reads SVGAGI (reference sequence). The CDR3: CASSYVRGRDQETQYF. CDR3 DNA: TGTGCCAGCAGTTACGTCCGCGGGAGGGACCAAGAGACCCAGTACTTC.

This chain links TRBV27 with TRBJ2-5; 13 bases align to TRBD2. The tail of the sequence fits TRBJ2-7 better, so the J call may be wrong. The CDR3 extends over 17 amino acids. Germline lookup yields CDR1 MNHEY and CDR2 SMNVEV (reference sequence). CDR3 sequence (DNA): TGTGCCAGCAGAGGGATCACTAGCGGGGGGGCCCCCTACGAGCAGTACTTC. Translated, it gives CASRGITSGGAPYEQYF.

Worth noting for this clone: A much larger clonotype is one base distant, so this may be a read error. The genes are TRBV5-5 and TRBJ1-1; D remains ambiguous. This CDR3 is built from 13 residues. Trimming shortened V by 0 bases and J by 1 base, and 4 bases separated the two germline ends. Germline CDR1 reads SGHKS; CDR2 reads YYEKEE (reference sequence). The CDR3 loop is CASSLDRNTEAFF. CDR3 nucleotide sequence: TGTGCCAGCAGCTTGGACAGGAACACTGAAGCTTTCTTT.

V gene TRBV2 combines with J gene TRBJ2-2, with D perhaps matching TRBD1 (6 bases). Trimming took 5 bases from V and 0 from J, leaving 13 bases between them. The CDR3 extends over 16 amino acids. CDR1 is SNHLY and CDR2 is FYNNEI in the germline V gene. CDR3 in amino acids: CASSLIGGTNTGELFF. In DNA, the CDR3 is TGTGCCAGCAGTCTGATAGGGGGAACGAACACCGGGGAGCTGTTTTTT.

The chain couples TRBV2 to TRBJ2-3, with D possibly being TRBD1 (5 bases). The CDR3 consists of 16 residues. V was cut by 1 base and J by 5 bases, with 16 bases left in between. CDR1 and CDR2 (germline): SNHLY, FYNNEI. The CDR3 loop is CASSEGAGWIEDTQYF. The CDR3 DNA follows: TGTGCCAGCAGTGAAGGGGCAGGGTGGATCGAAGATACGCAGTATTTT.

The genes are TRBV5-4 and TRBJ2-1; no clear D gene. This CDR3 has 14 residues. Per germline, CDR1 SGHNT and CDR2 YYREEE (reference sequence). V was pared by 0 bases and J by 6 bases, with 10 bases between. The CDR3 reads CASSLVVAGNEQFF. The CDR3, as DNA: TGTGCCAGCAGCTTGGTGGTCGCCGGCAATGAGCAGTTCTTC.

This chain links TRBV30 with TRBJ2-6; no firm D call. Trimming shortened V by 5 bases and J by 4 bases, and 9 bases separated the two germline ends. The CDR3 covers 13 residues. Germline V gives CDR1 GTSNPN, CDR2 SVGIG (reference sequence). As DNA, the CDR3 is TGTGCCTGGGCACTCCTGGGGGCCAACGTCCTGACTTTC. Translation: CAWALLGANVLTF.

This clone was observed once. The rearrangement uses TRBV7-8 and TRBJ1-5; weak D call: TRBD1 (5 bases). The CDR3 consists of 15 residues. Trimming cost V 1 base and J 4 bases, with 11 bases left between them. Looked up from germline, CDR1 is SGHVS and CDR2 is FQNEAQ. Written as DNA, the CDR3 is TGTGCCAGCAGCTTAGTGGGGGGACCAAATCAGCCCCAGCATTTT. Residues: CASSLVGGPNQPQHF.

The chain links TRBV9 to TRBJ2-2; maybe TRBD1 (5 bases). From germline, CDR1 is SGDLS and CDR2 YYNGEE. The CDR3 covers 16 residues. V lost 0 bases and J lost 3, with 12 bases in between. CDR3 loop: CASSVAARADTGELFF. The DNA for the CDR3 is TGTGCCAGCAGCGTAGCCGCCAGGGCCGACACCGGGGAGCTGTTTTTT.

The V gene is TRBV4-1, the J gene TRBJ2-7, with D possibly TRBD2 on 6 matching bases. The V and J ends lost 4 bases and 0 bases respectively, with 13 bases between them. The CDR3 runs to 15 residues. Germline lookup yields CDR1 MGHRA and CDR2 YSYEKL. The CDR3 sequence: CASSPRRETSYEQYF. The CDR3 DNA reads TGCGCCAGCAGCCCCAGACGGGAGACCTCCTACGAGCAGTACTTC.

The chain joins TRBV5-1 to TRBJ2-5, with 9 bases identical to TRBD2. J lost 1 base, V lost 6 bases, and 4 bases had no gene match. Germline assignment: CDR1 SGHRS and CDR2 YFSETQ. The CDR3 runs 14 residues. Here the CDR3 reads CASKLAGLQETQYF. For the CDR3, the DNA is TGCGCCAGCAAGCTAGCGGGGCTCCAAGAGACCCAGTACTTC.

The CDR3 nucleotides read TGTGCCAGCTCACCAGTACAGGGCCAGGGAAAACTGTTTTTT. Protein: CASSPVQGQGKLFF. The chain links TRBV18 to TRBJ1-4; D perhaps matches TRBD1 (6 bases). This CDR3 contains 14 residues. Looked up from germline, CDR1 is KGHSH and CDR2 is LQKENI. V was pared by 2 bases and J by 10 bases, with 14 bases between.

The gene calls are TRBV12-1 and TRBJ2-1; no check of the table's D call, TRBD2, against the DNA was made. TRBV12-1 is shown as a pseudogene. There are 16 residues in the CDR3. DNA for the CDR3: TGTGCCAGCAGCTGGGGCGGGAGGGACTCCTACAATGAGCAGTTCTTC. Translating it yields CASSWGGRDSYNEQFF.